Listed below are T cell receptor beta chains from one sample, sequenced in a study of cytomegalovirus exposure and HLA in healthy donors. Profiling relied on immunoSEQ multiplex PCR, and the TCRdb table lists in-frame clones only, not all of them. The table shows roughly 100,000 clones, with around 73% occurring only once. Input material: PBMCs. The receptor source for this set is a woman in her fifties or sixties in good health and CMV-seronegative. Both conserved end residues are part of each CDR3. A D gene is named only where the DNA matches it firmly. Clone size is given for some rows only: seen once, a few or many times, or a class if the clone is expanded.

d_gene | j_gene | abundance | v_gene | CDR3aa | CDR3nt
NA | TRBJ2-1 | NA | TRBV6-5 | CASRLRTAHNEQFF | TGTGCCAGCAGGCTGAGGACAGCCCACAATGAGCAGTTCTTC
NA | TRBJ2-1 | NA | TRBV7-2 | CASSLLGSEQFF | TGTGCCAGCAGCTTACTAGGCAGTGAGCAGTTCTTC
TRBD1 | TRBJ1-1 | NA | TRBV9 | CASSPRTGPNTEAFF | TGTGCCAGCAGCCCACGGACAGGGCCGAACACTGAAGCTTTCTTT
NA | TRBJ1-1 | NA | TRBV29-1 | CSVERTAEAFF | TGCAGCGTTGAAAGGACAGCTGAAGCTTTCTTT
NA | TRBJ2-7 | NA | TRBV4-1 | CASSRDPGYEQYF | TGCGCCAGCAGCCGGGATCCAGGGTACGAGCAGTACTTC
TRBD2 | TRBJ2-7 | NA | TRBV19 | CASRETGTSGSSEQYF | TGTGCCAGTAGAGAAACCGGGACTAGCGGGAGTAGCGAGCAGTACTTC
NA | TRBJ1-6 | once | TRBV28 | CASSDEPGSPVPLHF | TGTGCCAGCAGTGACGAGCCGGGATCCCCTGTCCCCCTCCACTTT
NA | TRBJ1-1 | once | TRBV10-1 | CASSESQRGDQAFF | TGCGCCAGCAGTGAGTCGCAGCGGGGGGATCAAGCTTTCTTT
NA | TRBJ1-4 | NA | TRBV29-1 | CSVTGTREKLFF | TGCAGCGTTACCGGGACTAGGGAAAAACTGTTTTTT
NA | TRBJ2-5 | NA | TRBV7-6 | CASSSYFYPGRQETQYF | TGTGCCAGCAGCTCGTACTTTTACCCTGGGAGACAAGAGACCCAGTACTTC
TRBD2 | TRBJ2-3 | NA | TRBV9 | CASSVGAGGPTDTQYF | TGTGCCAGCAGCGTAGGGGCGGGAGGACCCACAGATACGCAGTATTTT
TRBD2 | TRBJ2-7 | few | TRBV28 | CASSLGLAEERGLYEQYF | TGTGCCAGCAGTCTGGGACTAGCGGAAGAAAGGGGCCTATACGAGCAGTACTTC
NA | TRBJ1-5 | few | TRBV18 | CASSPGRDQPQHF | TGTGCCAGCTCACCGGGCAGAGATCAGCCCCAGCATTTT
TRBD2 | TRBJ2-5 | NA | TRBV14 | CASSQGLAGDQETQYF | TGTGCCAGCAGCCAAGGCCTAGCGGGAGACCAAGAGACCCAGTACTTC
NA | TRBJ1-1 | NA | TRBV4-1 | CASSQGFGGNTEAFF | TGCGCCAGCAGCCAAGGGTTCGGGGGGAACACTGAAGCTTTCTTT